This T cell receptor beta chain was sequenced in a study of human T cells and chemical hapten exposure. Sample time point: patch test 1, 2 weeks after DPC sensitization. Specified treatment: therapeutic diphenylcyclopropenone sensitization with weekly scalp DPC. Prior to application of each patch test, blood was drawn. Between the trimmed V and J ends, which lost 0 bases and 2 bases, there was a span of 11 bases. The length of the CDR3 is 15 residues. CDR1 is MDHEN, CDR2 SYDVKM, per germline. TCRdb reanalysed the RACE reads using MiXCR and keeps one entry per CDR3 protein. Among under 150,000 distinct CDR3 sequences, 9% to 14% were seen once, and the ten largest hold just over 1.4%.

The receptor was isolated from a woman between 50 and 59 years old with alopecia areata. Some clones in this sample may be carry-over from other donors' samples. V usage is TRBV28 and J usage is TRBJ2-7; no clear D. The specimen was whole blood, collected in connection with sensitization to the hapten diphenylcyclopropenone (DPC). This chain's CDR3 is CASSLWDQLAYEQYF. As DNA, the CDR3 is TGTGCCAGCAGTTTATGGGACCAGCTTGCCTACGAGCAGTACTTC.